The 15 T cell receptor beta chains in this list originate from one sample, sequenced in a study of T cells in Graves' hyperthyroidism and ophthalmopathy (dated by TCRdb to the late 2010s). Receptors were amplified or captured by multiplex PCR. Sequenced using an Illumina HiSeq 2000. TCR beta CDR3 regions were amplified from RNA transcripts. A first-round RT-PCR of the TCR CDR3 used the HTBI primer set with the Qiagen OneStep RT-PCR kit. Using fastp trimming at Q25 and MiXCR clonotype assembly, TCRdb reanalyzed the public sequencing data and kept in-frame beta chains. Records with the same CDR3 protein are collapsed into one entry carrying the most frequent genes and DNA. Present in this sample are approximately 520,000 distinct CDR3 sequences, more than 20% of which were seen just once. The biggest ten clones account for around 27% of the sample. The specimen sequenced was blood. The receptors derive from a man aged 18 to 35 with Graves' hyperthyroidism.

This chain uses TRBV6-1 with TRBJ1-1; TRBD1 is a possible D gene (6 bases). Germline CDR1 and CDR2: MNHNS and SASEGT. V lost 5 bases and J lost 1, with 20 bases in between. The length of the CDR3 is 17 residues. CDR3 coding DNA: TGTGCCAGCAGTCATTTCTACAGGGCCTCCGCGAACACTGAAGCTTTCTTT. Its protein product is CASSHFYRASANTEAFF.

This clonotype was recorded many times. This chain links TRBV29-1 with TRBJ1-5; weak D call: TRBD1 (5 bases). The V gene lost 4 bases and the J gene lost 2 bases, with 9 bases spanning the gap. Germline CDR1 and CDR2: SQVTM and ANQGSEA. CDR3 length: 13 amino acids. This CDR3 is CSVGAGRNQPQHF. The CDR3 DNA follows: TGCAGCGTTGGGGCAGGGCGCAATCAGCCCCAGCATTTT.

The chain uses TRBV2 and TRBJ1-1, with D tentatively TRBD1 (6 bases). Trimming pared 8 bases from V and 0 bases from J, leaving 13 bases between. The CDR3 totals 14 residues. CDR1 is SNHLY, CDR2 FYNNEI, per germline. DNA for the CDR3: TGTGCCAGCGTGGGGGCCAGGATGAACACTGAAGCTTTCTTT. It encodes CASVGARMNTEAFF.

This clonotype was detected many times. The chain is built from TRBV6-5 and TRBJ2-7; possibly TRBD1 for D (6 bases). This CDR3 is 15 amino acids long. Trimming shortened V by 0 bases and J by 1 base, and 10 bases separated the two germline ends. From germline, CDR1 is MNHEY and CDR2 SVGAGI. Here the CDR3 DNA reads TGTGCCAGCAGTTACTCGAGCAGGGGTTCCTACGAGCAGTACTTC. Protein sequence: CASSYSSRGSYEQYF.

This chain uses TRBV5-8 with TRBJ2-4, with D uncertain. The CDR3 totals 14 residues. The V gene lost 0 bases and the J gene lost 3 bases, with 7 bases spanning the gap. Germline CDR1 reads SGHTS; CDR2 reads YDEGEE. The CDR3 DNA reads as TGTGCCAGCAGCTTGGTGGAAGTCAAAAACATTCAGTACTTC. This codes for CASSLVEVKNIQYF. Filled out from reference TRBV5-8 and TRBJ2-4, the complete variable domain reads EAGVTQSPTHLIKTRGQQATLRCSPISGHTSVYWYQQALGLGLQFLLWYDEGEERNRGNFPPRFSGRQFPNYSSELNVNALELEDSALYLCASSLVEVKNIQYFGAGTRLSVL.

This clonotype was counted at least ten times. DNA of the CDR3: TGTGCCAGCAGCATAACAGGGCCCCGAACTGAAGCTTTCTTT. Amino acids: CASSITGPRTEAFF. This sequence joins TRBV11-2 and TRBJ1-1; TRBD1 might be the D (6 bases). Germline V gene data show CDR1 as SGHAT and CDR2 as FQNNGV. V was cut by 5 bases and J by 5 bases, with 15 bases left in between. The CDR3 has 14 residues.

This clonotype was seen more than once but under ten times. The rearrangement joins TRBV3-1 to TRBJ1-1, with a tentative D call TRBD1 (5 bases). This CDR3 comprises 16 residues. Looked up from germline, CDR1 is LGHDT and CDR2 is YNNKEL (reference sequence). V was trimmed by 2 bases and J by 5 bases, leaving 18 bases between them. CDR3 sequence: CASSQTSRRRGTEAFF. The CDR3 region has the DNA TGTGCCAGCAGCCAAACTTCAAGGAGGAGGGGAACTGAAGCTTTCTTT.

The J gene is TRBJ2-5, the V gene TRBV30, with TRBD1 identical over 8 bases. The CDR3 covers 14 residues. V lost 1 base and J lost 4; bases outside the gene matches: 5. Germline V gene lookup returns CDR1 GTSNPN and CDR2 SVGIG (reference sequence). CDR3 bases: TGTGCCTGGAGTGCGGACAGGGCAGGAGAGACCCAGTACTTC. Residues: CAWSADRAGETQYF.

This clonotype came up many times. The rearrangement joins TRBV12-3 or TRBV12-4 to TRBJ2-2, with a tentative D call TRBD2 (5 bases). The CDR3 extends over 14 amino acids. V was trimmed by 5 bases and J by 6 bases, leaving 13 bases between them. The CDR3 sequence is CASSRTRSAGELFF. The DNA of the CDR3 is TGTGCCAGCAGTAGAACTAGAAGTGCCGGGGAGCTGTTTTTT.

This sequence joins TRBV5-1 and TRBJ1-2, with TRBD1 matching 7 bases. The CDR3 runs to 16 residues. Germline assignment: CDR1 SGHRS and CDR2 YFSETQ. J gave up 0 bases and V 1 base, and 6 bases lay outside the gene matches. CDR3 sequence reads: CASSLSGTETNYGYTF. CDR3 DNA sequence: TGCGCCAGCAGCTTGTCCGGGACAGAGACTAACTATGGCTACACCTTC.

This chain uses TRBV29-1 with TRBJ2-2, with a weak D call TRBD2 (6 bases). CDR1 SQVTM and CDR2 ANQGSEA come from the germline V gene. The CDR3 loop spans 15 amino acids. The V and J ends lost 5 bases and 2 bases respectively, with 15 bases between them. The CDR3 is CSVIPGLQNTGELFF. CDR3 coding DNA: TGCAGCGTTATCCCGGGACTCCAAAACACCGGGGAGCTGTTTTTT.

The genes are TRBV7-9 and TRBJ1-2, with D possibly being TRBD1 (5 bases). Deletions cut 3 bases from V and 8 bases from J, with 13 bases between. The CDR3 is 13 residues long. The V gene's germline CDR1 is SEHNR and CDR2 FQNEAQ (reference sequence). The CDR3 DNA reads TGTGCCAGCAGCTTCCGGGACGATAGGGGCTACACCTTC. It translates to CASSFRDDRGYTF.

As concerns this clonotype: Since a much larger clone is just one base distant, this may be a read error. The CDR3 does not close with the conserved phenylalanine or tryptophan, likely indicating a read error. The J gene is TRBJ1-3, the V gene TRBV5-6; unclear D gene. The CDR3 length is 17 residues. Trimming left V 0 bases short and J 5 bases short, with 18 bases between. Germline assignment: CDR1 SGHDT and CDR2 YYEEEE. This CDR3 reads CASSLVWGSRGRNTIYY. The CDR3 DNA is TGTGCCAGCAGCTTGGTCTGGGGAAGTCGAGGAAGAAACACCATATATTAT.

This clonotype was found many times. V gene TRBV15 combines with J gene TRBJ1-1; perhaps TRBD1 as D (5 bases). V lost 0 bases, J lost 6 bases, and 11 bases lay in between. Germline V gene data show CDR1 as LNHNV and CDR2 as YYDKDF (reference sequence). The CDR3 runs to 14 residues. In DNA form, the CDR3 reads TGTGCCACCAGCAGAGATCGGGGGGTCGCTGAAGCTTTCTTT. This translates into CATSRDRGVAEAFF.

V usage is TRBV3-1 and J usage is TRBJ2-2; D could derive from TRBD1 or TRBD2 (5 bases each). Germline V gene sequence: CDR1 LGHDT, CDR2 YNNKEL (reference sequence). The CDR3 runs 15 residues. V was clipped by 0 bases and J by 7 bases, with 12 bases between them. CDR3 sequence (DNA): TGTGCCAGCAGCCAAGATGAGGGGCTTAACGGGGAGCTGTTTTTT. Protein: CASSQDEGLNGELFF.